This is a list of T cell receptor beta chains from one sample in a study of cytomegalovirus exposure and HLA in healthy donors. Sequenced by immunoSEQ multiplex PCR; TCRdb stores in-frame clones only, minus some. The repertoire holds under 150,000 clones, 60% to 85% seen once, with roughly 3.2% in the top ten. The sequencing sample was made of PBMCs. Every receptor here comes from a man aged 30-40 years in good health and CMV-seronegative. CDR3s include the opening cysteine and the closing phenylalanine or tryptophan.

>TRBJ2-3|TRBV18|13
CASHVQGTDTQYF
>TRBJ1-3|TRBV29-1|14
CSVAHFPSGNTIYF
>TRBJ1-2|TRBV14|12
CASSQGAYGYTF
>TRBJ1-5|TRBV7-9|15
CASSSQGPSNQPQHF
>TRBJ2-5|TRBV5-4|15
CASSSFLYSQETQYF
>TRBJ1-6|TRBV7-3|13
CASSLEQNSPLHF
>TRBJ2-7|TRBV7-6|14
CASSPDGRSYEQYF
>TRBJ2-7|TRBV2|15
CASSEREGNWAGQYF
>TRBJ2-7|TRBV19|14
CASSIGAGAVEQYF
>TRBJ1-6|TRBV30|15
CAEKAGRVYGSPLHF
>TRBJ2-1|TRBV14|14
CASGRMGTHNEQFF
>TRBJ1-5|TRBV19|13
CASSIGRNQPQHF
>TRBJ1-2|TRBV19|13
CASTLQGGNGYTF
>TRBJ2-3|TRBV28|16
CASSYQGAHNTDTQYF
>TRBJ1-2|TRBV7-2|12
CASSPLDRTYTF
>TRBJ1-2|TRBV6-6|13
CASRVGQGIGYTF
>TRBJ1-5|TRBV28|12
CASIDSNQPQHF
>TRBJ2-3|TRBV6-5|16
CASSYHAGRVTDTQYF
>TRBJ2-7|TRBV9|15
CASSVDPRTGREQYF
>TRBJ2-7|TRBV4-2|16
CASSRGAGQGNYEQYF
>TRBJ2-2|TRBV19|15
CASSIGTGITGELFF
>TRBJ1-1|TRBV28|14
CASRRPGQGPSAFF
>TRBJ2-2|TRBV18|17
CASSPVVGGPNTGELFF
>TRBJ1-4|TRBV5-1|16
CASSGLPGQGREKLFF
>TRBJ1-1|TRBV30|17
CAWSPRDRGLWDTEAFF
>TRBJ1-1|TRBV7-8|16
CASSDTTGVGKTEAFF
>TRBJ1-2|TRBV29-1|16
CSVGGGQGLSNYGYTF
>TRBJ2-4|TRBV5-1|14
CASSQGTSGNIQYF
>TRBJ2-7|TRBV30|15
CAWSTRTRIPYEQYF
>TRBJ2-1|TRBV9|14
CASSVGASGSEQFF
>TRBJ2-3|TRBV19|18
CASSSYILTAGSTDTQYF
>TRBJ1-2|TRBV7-9|16
CASSLSQQGGSYGYTF
>TRBJ2-7|TRBV27|16
CASSNRGTSGTYEQYF
>TRBJ1-2|TRBV4-3|17
CASSQSDRGRGSTGYTF
>TRBJ2-5|TRBV30|15
CAWSTGLAGDETQYF
>TRBJ2-2|TRBV5-1|16
CASSLAEDRVTGELFF
>TRBJ2-7|TRBV7-9|13
CASSLMIGDEQYF
>TRBJ1-5|TRBV19|14
CASRKRLLNQPQHF
>TRBJ1-1|TRBV19|14
CASSIGGSGTEAFF
>TRBJ2-2|TRBV18|19
CASSPRMTSGSANTGELFF
>TRBJ2-3|TRBV7-7|15
CASSLTGGSTDTQYF
>TRBJ1-1|TRBV6-5|13
CASSRTFNTEAFF
>TRBJ2-3|TRBV10-3|13
CAIGLAGADTQYF
>TRBJ2-7|TRBV6-5|14
CASSYYTGPYEQYF
>TRBJ2-1|TRBV6-5|14
CASSYSRAGGEQFF